This TCR beta chain comes out of a study of Graves' ophthalmopathy and Graves' hyperthyroidism. Study-wide context: Peripheral blood collection took place at initial diagnosis, before any treatment.

The diagnosis combined clinical symptoms, thyroxine, TRAb, thyroid ultrasound and orbital computed tomography scans. Fresh peripheral blood (about 10 ml) yielded the PBMCs. The CDR3 is 13 amino acids. CDR1 and CDR2 from the germline V gene are SGHTA and FQGNSA. Amplification targeted the TCR beta CDR3 regions, with RNA transcripts as the source material. Second-round multiplex PCR came after first-round RT-PCR with HTBI primers. Via MiXCR, TCRdb re-called the multiplex PCR reads, giving one row per CDR3 protein. This table has 200,000 to 250,000 distinct CDR3 sequences, 45% appearing once. A remark on this clonotype: Being one base from a much bigger clone, this may be a read error.

The TCR originated in an adult man with Graves' ophthalmopathy. Specimen: peripheral blood. The J gene is TRBJ2-7, the V gene TRBV7-2; D is unresolved. The CDR3 region is CASSFGLYYEQCF. CDR3 DNA sequence: TGTGCCAGCAGCTTTGGCCTTTATTACGAGCAGTGCTTC.